Detailed here is one T cell receptor beta chain. Its antigen remains unidentified. CDR3 length: 16 amino acids. Germline CDR1 is SGHRS and CDR2 is YFSETQ. The ends were cut back, 0 bases at V and 4 bases at J, with 17 bases in the middle. Tumor tissue was taken before any definitive surgery or chemotherapy was given. This sample stems from a study of high-grade serous ovarian cancer treatment subgroups. General study points: TCR clonal relatedness correlated positively with neoantigen level. Bulk tumor TCR sequencing gave no spatial information.

Produced via immunoSEQ multiplex PCR; TCRdb's table is partial and in-frame only. This sample yields about 5,700 clones, of which about three fifths are seen a single time; roughly an eighth belongs to the top ten. The gene calls are TRBV5-1 and TRBJ2-7; no clear D gene. The sequence was collected from a human donor with high-grade serous ovarian cancer. The sequenced sample consisted of tumor tissue. This CDR3 reads CASSLGFDLRQYEQYF. The CDR3 DNA follows: TGCGCCAGCAGCTTGGGATTCGACTTACGGCAATACGAGCAGTACTTC.